This TCR beta chain was captured in a study of cytomegalovirus exposure and HLA in healthy donors. Whole-study findings and limits: Later on, a genetic analysis was performed. It linked a missense variant in DCLRE1C with V- and J-gene trimming of TCR beta.

Comments on this clone: The antigen remains unidentified.

Primers included in the PCR were 60 Vbeta and 13 Jbeta primers. Generated by immunoSEQ multiplex PCR, the TCRdb table keeps only in-frame clones and is missing some. The sample lists some 180,000 clones; approximately 80% were seen once. V trimming: 5 bases; J trimming: 5 bases; junction bases outside the gene matches: 10. This CDR3 has 15 residues. Germline CDR1 reads LNHNV; CDR2 reads YYDKDF (reference sequence). Sequenced input: PBMCs. This sequence was found in a female donor in good health and CMV-seronegative. This rearrangement joins TRBV15 to TRBJ1-2, with 8 positions matching TRBD1. CDR3 coding DNA: TGTGCCACCAGCTCTACAGGGGGGTCAATTTATGGCTACACCTTC. It codes for CATSSTGGSIYGYTF.